This TCR beta chain was captured in a study of cytomegalovirus exposure and HLA in healthy donors. Both 60 Vbeta primers and 13 Jbeta primers went into the PCR. Profiling relied on immunoSEQ multiplex PCR, and the TCRdb table lists in-frame clones only, not all of them. The sample yields about 99,000 clones, roughly 79% seen once. V was pared by 0 bases and J by 0 bases, with 6 bases between. Germline V gene lookup returns CDR1 SGHRS and CDR2 YFSETQ. The CDR3 extends over 14 amino acids. The genes are TRBV5-1 and TRBJ1-1; D is uncertain. The source material was PBMCs. This clonotype was obtained from a man in his fifties in good health and CMV-seropositive. CDR3 amino acids: CASSLANLNTEAFF. For the CDR3, the DNA is TGCGCCAGCAGCTTGGCAAATCTGAACACTGAAGCTTTCTTT. The variable domain in full, completed from reference TRBV5-1 and TRBJ1-1, reads KAGVTQTPRYLIKTRGQQVTLSCSPISGHRSVSWYQQTPGQGLQFLFEYFSETQRNKGNFPGRFSGRQFSNSRSEMNVSTLELGDSALYLCASSLANLNTEAFFGQGTRLTVV.